The 5 T cell receptor beta chains reported below all come from one sample, sequenced in a study of shared clonotypes between healthy human individuals (dated by TCRdb to 2019 to 2021). The library was built by means of the immunoSEQ multiplex PCR assay. Not all clones reach the TCRdb copy of this immuneACCESS table, which keeps in-frame sequences only. Checked studies attribute under half of the gap to unresolved V genes and leave the rest unexplained. This sample holds 2.3 million or so clones; approximately 95% were observed only once. 0.39% of the sample comes from the top ten. Sequences were obtained from naive CD4+ T cells from PBMCs. What the cell subset or site label conveys for this sample: CD45RA+ positively selected. The origin of the receptors is a man between 18 and 35 years old in good health. Some clones in this sample may be carry-over from other donors' samples.

In regard to this clone: Other nucleotide sequences from this sample produce the same CDR3. The chain couples TRBV28 to TRBJ1-1, with a weak D call TRBD1 (5 bases). The germline V gene has CDR1 MDHEN and CDR2 SYDVKM. The CDR3 runs 14 residues. Trimming took 2 bases from V and 1 from J, leaving 8 bases between them. The DNA of the CDR3 is TGTGCCAGCAGTTTAGGAACAGGGAACACTGAAGCTTTCTTT. Protein sequence: CASSLGTGNTEAFF.

The chain recombines TRBV7-9 with TRBJ2-5; 7 bases agree with TRBD2. From germline, CDR1 is SEHNR and CDR2 FQNEAQ (reference sequence). With V trimmed by 5 bases and J by 5 bases, 5 bases remained unmatched. This CDR3 contains 13 residues. In DNA, the CDR3 is TGTGCCAGCAGCCCGCCCGGGGGGGAGACCCAGTACTTC. It yields the protein CASSPPGGETQYF.

V and J are TRBV6-4 and TRBJ2-1; D ambiguous. Trimming pared 3 bases from V and 2 bases from J, leaving 5 bases between. The CDR3 sequence is 13 residues long. Germline V gene data show CDR1 as MRHNA and CDR2 as SNTAGT. The chain's CDR3 is CASSEEPYNEQFF. The CDR3 coding sequence is TGTGCCAGCAGTGAGGAGCCCTACAATGAGCAGTTCTTC.

As for this clone: Within the sample, other DNA sequences also encode this same CDR3. V is TRBV18 and J is TRBJ1-2; D gene ambiguous. V was cut by 1 base and J by 2 bases, with 8 bases left in between. The CDR3 contains 14 residues. CDR1 is KGHSH and CDR2 is LQKENI in the germline V gene. The CDR3 nucleotides are TGTGCCAGCTCACCACTTCCCACCAACTATGGCTACACCTTC. It yields the protein CASSPLPTNYGYTF.

As regards this clone: The same CDR3 arises from other DNA sequences in this sample as well. This chain connects TRBV30 to TRBJ1-6; D is ambiguous. V was pared by 0 bases and J by 10 bases, with 4 bases between. The germline V gene has CDR1 GTSNPN and CDR2 SVGIG (reference sequence). This CDR3 is 11 amino acids long. CDR3 DNA: TGTGCCTGGAGTGTGGGGTCACCCCTCCACTTT. Translating it yields CAWSVGSPLHF.